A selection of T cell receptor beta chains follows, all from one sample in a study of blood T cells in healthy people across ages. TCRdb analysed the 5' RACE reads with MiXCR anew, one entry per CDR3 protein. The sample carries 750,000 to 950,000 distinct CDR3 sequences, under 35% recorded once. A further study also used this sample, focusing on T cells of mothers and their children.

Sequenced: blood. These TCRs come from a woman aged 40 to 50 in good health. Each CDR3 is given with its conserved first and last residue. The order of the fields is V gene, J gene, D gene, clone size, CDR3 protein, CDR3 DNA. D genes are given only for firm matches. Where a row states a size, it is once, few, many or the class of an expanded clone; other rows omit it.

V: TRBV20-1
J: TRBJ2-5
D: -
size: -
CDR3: CSARASRQIGETQYF
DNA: TGCAGTGCTAGAGCAAGTCGGCAGATCGGGGAGACCCAGTACTTC

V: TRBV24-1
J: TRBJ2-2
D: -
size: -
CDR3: CATSDFWSTGELFF
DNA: TGTGCCACCAGTGATTTTTGGTCCACCGGGGAGCTGTTTTTT

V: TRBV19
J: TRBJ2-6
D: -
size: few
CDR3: CASTQQGTGANVLTF
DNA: TGTGCCAGTACCCAACAGGGAACTGGGGCCAACGTCCTGACTTTC

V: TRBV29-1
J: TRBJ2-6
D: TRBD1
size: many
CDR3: CSVQGAGSGANVLTF
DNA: TGCAGCGTACAGGGGGCCGGCTCTGGGGCCAACGTCCTGACTTTC

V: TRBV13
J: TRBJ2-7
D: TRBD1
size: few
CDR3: CASSSRDRGSHERYF
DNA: TGTGCCAGCAGCTCCCGGGACAGGGGTTCCCACGAGCGGTACTTC

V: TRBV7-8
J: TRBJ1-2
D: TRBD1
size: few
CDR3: CASSHRERGRQGYTF
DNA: TGTGCCAGCAGCCACCGGGAGAGGGGGCGTCAGGGCTACACCTTC

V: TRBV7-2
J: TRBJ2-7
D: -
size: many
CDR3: CASSTNPHEQYF
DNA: TGTGCCAGCAGCACCAACCCCCACGAGCAGTACTTC

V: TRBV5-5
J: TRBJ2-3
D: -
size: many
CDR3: CASTPMGGFTDTQYF
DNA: TGTGCCAGCACTCCCATGGGGGGTTTCACAGATACGCAGTATTTT

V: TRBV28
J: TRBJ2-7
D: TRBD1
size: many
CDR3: CASTPLTLDRGRYEQYF
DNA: TGTGCCAGCACCCCGCTGACCCTGGACAGGGGGAGGTACGAGCAGTACTTC

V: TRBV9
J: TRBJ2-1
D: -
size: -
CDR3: CASSEQDRQFF
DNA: TGTGCCAGCAGCGAACAGGACCGGCAGTTCTTC

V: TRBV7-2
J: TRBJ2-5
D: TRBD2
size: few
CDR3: CASSSAGLQETQYF
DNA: TGTGCCAGCAGTTCGGCGGGACTACAAGAGACCCAGTACTTC

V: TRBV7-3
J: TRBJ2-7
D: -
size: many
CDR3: CASSSSRRDGSYEQYF
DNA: TGTGCCAGCAGCTCCTCTAGAAGGGACGGTTCCTACGAGCAGTACTTC

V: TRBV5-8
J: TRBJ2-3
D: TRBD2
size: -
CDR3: CASSSVAGGFTDTQYF
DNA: TGTGCCAGCAGCTCCGTAGCGGGGGGCTTCACAGATACGCAGTATTTT

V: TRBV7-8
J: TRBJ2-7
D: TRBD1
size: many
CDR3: CASSLEDRISYEQYF
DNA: TGTGCCAGCAGCTTAGAGGACAGGATTTCCTACGAGCAGTACTTC

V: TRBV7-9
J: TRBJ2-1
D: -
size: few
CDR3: CASTFRGSSYNEQFF
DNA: TGTGCCAGCACGTTCAGGGGCAGCTCCTACAATGAGCAGTTCTTC

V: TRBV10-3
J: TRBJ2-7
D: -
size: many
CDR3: CAISGTPNEQYF
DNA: TGTGCCATCAGTGGAACACCGAACGAGCAGTACTTC

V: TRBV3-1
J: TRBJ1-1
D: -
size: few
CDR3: CASSHQTRGTEAFF
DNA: TGTGCCAGCAGCCACCAGACAAGGGGCACTGAGGCTTTCTTT

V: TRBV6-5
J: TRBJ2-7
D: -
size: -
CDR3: CASISGTKKRTQYF
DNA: TGTGCCAGCATCTCTGGGACGAAGAAGAGAACCCAGTACTTC

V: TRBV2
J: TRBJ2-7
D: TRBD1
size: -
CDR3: CASSAAGTASSYEQYF
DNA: TGTGCCAGCAGTGCGGCCGGGACAGCCAGTTCCTACGAGCAGTACTTC

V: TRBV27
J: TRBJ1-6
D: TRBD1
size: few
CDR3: CASSTPTGIGSPLHF
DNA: TGTGCCAGCAGTACCCCGACAGGGATAGGTTCACCCCTCCACTTT

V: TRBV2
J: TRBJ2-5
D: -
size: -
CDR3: CASSEGTTQEIQYF
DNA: TGTGCCAGCAGTGAAGGGACAACCCAAGAGATCCAGTACTTC

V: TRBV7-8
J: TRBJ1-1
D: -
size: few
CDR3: CASSTTKGAGNTEAFF
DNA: TGTGCCAGCAGCACCACAAAGGGCGCAGGGAACACTGAAGCTTTCTTT

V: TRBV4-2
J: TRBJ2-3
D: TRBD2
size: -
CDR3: CASSLSGGLDTDTQYF
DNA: TGTGCCAGCAGCCTCTCGGGGGGGCTTGACACAGATACGCAGTATTTT

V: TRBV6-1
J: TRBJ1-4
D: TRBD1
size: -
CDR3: CASSEGQGFEKLFF
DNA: TGTGCCAGCAGTGAGGGACAGGGTTTTGAAAAACTGTTTTTT

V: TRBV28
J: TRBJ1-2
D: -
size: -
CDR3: CASVGSFGYGYTF
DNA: TGTGCCAGCGTTGGGTCGTTTGGCTATGGCTACACCTTC

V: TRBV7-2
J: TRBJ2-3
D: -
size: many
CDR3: CASSTYRTDTQYF
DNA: TGTGCCAGCAGCACCTACAGAACAGATACGCAGTATTTT

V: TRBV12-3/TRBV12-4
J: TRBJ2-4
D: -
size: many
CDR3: CASTHGGAVLAKNIQYF
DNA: TGTGCCAGCACCCACGGAGGCGCAGTGCTAGCCAAAAACATTCAGTACTTC

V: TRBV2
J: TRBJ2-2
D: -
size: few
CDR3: CASSTLTGRSGELFF
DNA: TGTGCCAGCAGCACCCTGACAGGGAGGTCCGGGGAGCTGTTTTTT

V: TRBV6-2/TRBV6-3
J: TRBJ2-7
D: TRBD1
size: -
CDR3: CASSYAQGVSYEQYF
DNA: TGTGCCAGCAGTTACGCCCAGGGGGTATCCTACGAGCAGTACTTC

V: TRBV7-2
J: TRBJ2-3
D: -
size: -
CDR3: CASSPRYVAADTQYF
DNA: TGTGCCAGCAGTCCCCGGTACGTGGCCGCAGATACGCAGTATTTT

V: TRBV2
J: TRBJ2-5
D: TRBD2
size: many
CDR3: CASSGTSGANQETQYF
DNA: TGTGCCAGCAGTGGGACTAGCGGGGCTAACCAAGAGACCCAGTACTTC

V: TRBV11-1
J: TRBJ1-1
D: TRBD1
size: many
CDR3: CASSQSRTGALGTEAFF
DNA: TGTGCCAGCAGCCAATCGCGGACAGGTGCCCTGGGCACTGAAGCTTTCTTT

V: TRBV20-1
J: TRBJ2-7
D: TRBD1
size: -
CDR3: CSAKTGTGSYEQYF
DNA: TGCAGTGCTAAGACCGGGACAGGGAGCTACGAGCAGTACTTC

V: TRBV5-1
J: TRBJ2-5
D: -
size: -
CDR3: CASSLVAGLEETQYF
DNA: TGCGCCAGCAGCTTGGTGGCAGGCCTGGAAGAGACCCAGTACTTC

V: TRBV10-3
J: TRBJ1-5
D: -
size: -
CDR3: CAISESAGVLQPQHF
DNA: TGTGCCATCAGTGAGTCCGCAGGGGTACTTCAGCCCCAGCATTTT

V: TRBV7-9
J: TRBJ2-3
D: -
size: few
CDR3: CASILRSRGGDTQYF
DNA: TGTGCCAGCATCCTACGCTCACGAGGAGGAGATACGCAGTATTTT

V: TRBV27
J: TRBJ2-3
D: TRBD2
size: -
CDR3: CASSLSLAGRADTQYF
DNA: TGTGCCAGCAGTTTATCTCTAGCGGGGCGCGCAGATACGCAGTATTTT

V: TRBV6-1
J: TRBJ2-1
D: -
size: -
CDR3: CASRAGTLSNEQFF
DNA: TGTGCCAGCAGGGCCGGGACTTTGAGCAATGAGCAGTTCTTC

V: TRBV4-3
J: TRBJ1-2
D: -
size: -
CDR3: CASSQDLRKGNNYGYTF
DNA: TGCGCCAGCAGCCAAGATCTTAGAAAGGGGAATAACTATGGCTACACCTTC

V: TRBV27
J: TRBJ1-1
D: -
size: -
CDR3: CASKTVAGTEAFF
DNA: TGTGCCAGCAAAACCGTAGCGGGCACTGAAGCTTTCTTT

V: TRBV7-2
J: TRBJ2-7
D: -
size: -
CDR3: CASSSTGAGAYEQYF
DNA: TGTGCCAGCAGCTCAACCGGGGCAGGGGCCTACGAGCAGTACTTC

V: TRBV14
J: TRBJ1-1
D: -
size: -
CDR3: CASSQDLGGRTEAFF
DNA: TGTGCCAGCAGCCAAGATCTTGGGGGCAGGACTGAAGCTTTCTTT

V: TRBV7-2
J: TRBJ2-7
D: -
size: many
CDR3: CASSPQLGPYEQYF
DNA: TGTGCCAGCAGCCCACAACTGGGCCCCTACGAGCAGTACTTC

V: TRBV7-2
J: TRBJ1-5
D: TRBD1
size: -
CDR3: CASSGGDRRRNQPQHF
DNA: TGTGCCAGCAGCGGGGGGGACAGGAGGCGCAATCAGCCCCAGCATTTT

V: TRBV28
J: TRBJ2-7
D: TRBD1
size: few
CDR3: CASSSGQAGRRGQYF
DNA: TGTGCCAGCAGTTCCGGACAGGCTGGGCGACGGGGGCAGTACTTC

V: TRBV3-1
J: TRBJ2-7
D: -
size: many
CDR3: CASSPLGRGSYEQYF
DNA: TGTGCCAGCAGCCCCCTCGGCAGAGGCTCCTACGAGCAGTACTTC

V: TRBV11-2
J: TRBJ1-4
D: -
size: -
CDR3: CASSPPRVNEKLFF
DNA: TGTGCCAGCAGCCCTCCCAGGGTGAATGAAAAACTGTTTTTT

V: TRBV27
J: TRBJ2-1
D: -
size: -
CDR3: CASTPLSRSSYNEQCF
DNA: TGTGCCAGCACTCCTCTTTCAAGGAGCTCCTACAATGAGCAGTGCTTC

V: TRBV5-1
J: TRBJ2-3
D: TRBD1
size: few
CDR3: CASSSGQPGADTQYF
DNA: TGCGCCAGCAGCTCGGGACAGCCCGGCGCAGATACGCAGTATTTT

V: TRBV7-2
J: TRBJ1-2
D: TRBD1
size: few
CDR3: CASSLVPTGGAYGYTF
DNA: TGTGCCAGCAGCTTAGTCCCGACAGGGGGCGCCTATGGCTACACCTTC

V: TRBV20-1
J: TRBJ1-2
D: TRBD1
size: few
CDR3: CSATPRDRVDGYTF
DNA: TGCAGTGCTACCCCCCGGGACAGGGTCGACGGCTACACCTTC

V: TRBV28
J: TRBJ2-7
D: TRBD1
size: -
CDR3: CASSSSPGRGQYEQYF
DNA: TGTGCCAGCAGTTCCTCCCCCGGCAGGGGGCAGTACGAGCAGTACTTC

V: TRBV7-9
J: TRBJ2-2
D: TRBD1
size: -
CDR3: CASAQGAITGELFF
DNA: TGTGCCAGCGCACAGGGGGCGATCACCGGGGAGCTGTTTTTT

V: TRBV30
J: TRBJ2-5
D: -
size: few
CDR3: CAWSRRAGYQETQYF
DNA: TGTGCCTGGAGTCGCAGGGCAGGGTACCAAGAGACCCAGTACTTC

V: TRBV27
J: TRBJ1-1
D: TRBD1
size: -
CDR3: CAGSSSGTGGTEAFF
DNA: TGTGCCGGCAGTTCCTCCGGGACAGGGGGCACTGAAGCTTTCTTT

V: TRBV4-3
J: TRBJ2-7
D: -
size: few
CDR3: CASSQDRVGTYEQYF
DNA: TGCGCCAGCAGCCAAGATAGAGTGGGAACCTACGAGCAGTACTTC

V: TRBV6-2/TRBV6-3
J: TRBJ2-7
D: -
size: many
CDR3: CASSEAGSSYEQYF
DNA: TGTGCCAGCAGTGAGGCAGGTAGCTCCTACGAGCAGTACTTC

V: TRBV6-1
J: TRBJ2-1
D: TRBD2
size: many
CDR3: CASISRGSGGLARYNEQFF
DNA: TGTGCCAGCATCTCCCGGGGTAGCGGGGGGTTAGCGCGTTACAATGAGCAGTTCTTC

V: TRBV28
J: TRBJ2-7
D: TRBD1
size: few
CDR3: CASSLYRPDRGEQYF
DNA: TGTGCCAGCAGTTTATACCGCCCTGACAGGGGCGAGCAGTACTTC

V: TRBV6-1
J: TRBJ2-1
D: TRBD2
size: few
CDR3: CASSEERGGHNEQFF
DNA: TGTGCCAGCAGTGAAGAGCGGGGGGGCCACAATGAGCAGTTCTTC